This T cell receptor (beta chain) was found in a study of glioma-infiltrating T cells after dendritic cell vaccination. Data came from immunoSEQ multiplex PCR; TCRdb stores just in-frame clones and leaves some out. The sample carries tens of thousands of clones, over 70% recorded once. The material was blood, obtained before dendritic cell vaccination. The clonotype comes from a human donor with glioblastoma.

This CDR3 reads CASSFAGGRETQYF. CDR3 sequence (DNA): TGTGCCAGCAGCTTTGCAGGGGGCAGGGAGACCCAGTACTTC. The rearrangement links TRBV7-9 to TRBJ2-5; TRBD1 matches at 8 bases. V was pared by 3 bases and J by 5 bases, with 5 bases of the junction left unmatched. Germline-derived CDR1 and CDR2 are SEHNR and FQNEAQ (reference sequence). This CDR3 region has 14 residues.